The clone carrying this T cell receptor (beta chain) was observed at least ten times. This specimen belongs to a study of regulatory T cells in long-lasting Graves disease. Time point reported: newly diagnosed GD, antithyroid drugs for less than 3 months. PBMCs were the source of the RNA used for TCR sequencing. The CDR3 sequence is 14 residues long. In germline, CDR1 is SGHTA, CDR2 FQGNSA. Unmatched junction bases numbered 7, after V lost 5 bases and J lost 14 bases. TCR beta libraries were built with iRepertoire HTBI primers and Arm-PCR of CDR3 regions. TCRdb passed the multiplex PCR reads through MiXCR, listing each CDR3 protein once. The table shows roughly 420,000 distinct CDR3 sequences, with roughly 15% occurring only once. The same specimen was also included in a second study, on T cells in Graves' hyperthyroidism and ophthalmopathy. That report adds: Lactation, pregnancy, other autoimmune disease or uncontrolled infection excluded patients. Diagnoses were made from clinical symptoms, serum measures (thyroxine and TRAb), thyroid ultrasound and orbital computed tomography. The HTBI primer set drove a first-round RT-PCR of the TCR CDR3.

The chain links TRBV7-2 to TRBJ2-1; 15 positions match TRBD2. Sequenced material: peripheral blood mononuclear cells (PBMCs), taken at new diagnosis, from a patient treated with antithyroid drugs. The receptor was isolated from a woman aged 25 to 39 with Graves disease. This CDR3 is CASSPGLAGGQEFF. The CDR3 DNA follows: TGTGCCAGCAGCCCGGGACTAGCGGGAGGCCAGGAGTTCTTC.